The 29 T cell receptor beta chains below all came from one sample that was sequenced in a study of OX40 agonist ivuxolimab in advanced cancers. Data came from immunoSEQ multiplex PCR; TCRdb stores just in-frame clones and leaves some out. The table lists tens of thousands of clones, 80% of them singletons. Sequenced here: CD4+ or CD8+ T cells sorted from blood, sampled in a trial of the OX40 agonist ivuxolimab. The receptors originated from an adult with an advanced solid tumor such as melanoma, head and neck, liver or kidney cancer.

The V gene is TRBV5-1, the J gene TRBJ2-7; D might be TRBD1 or TRBD2, each matching 5 bases. CDR3 length: 16 amino acids. Looked up from germline, CDR1 is SGHRS and CDR2 is YFSETQ. V lost 5 bases to trimming and J lost 4 bases, with 22 bases between them. The CDR3 DNA follows: TGCGCCAGCAGAACGATTGGGACCGCCTCCCCTTACGAGCAGTACTTC. This encodes CASRTIGTASPYEQYF.

The chain recombines TRBV30 with TRBJ2-7; D remains unclear. CDR1 and CDR2 (germline): GTSNPN, SVGIG (reference sequence). Trimming shortened V by 3 bases and J by 3 bases, and 12 bases separated the two germline ends. CDR3 size: 13 residues. This chain's CDR3 is CAWSTPGGYEQYF. CDR3 nucleotide sequence: TGTGCCTGGAGCACCCCCGGCGGCTACGAGCAGTACTTC.

The chain couples TRBV19 to TRBJ2-7; 11 positions agree with TRBD2. The CDR3 extends over 15 amino acids. The V gene's germline CDR1 is LNHDA and CDR2 SQIVND (reference sequence). With V trimmed by 8 bases and J by 5 bases, 11 bases remained unmatched. DNA of the CDR3: TGTGCCAGTTCCTCTACTAGCGGGAGATCGGACGAGCAGTACTTC. Translating it yields CASSSTSGRSDEQYF. Combining the CDR3 with reference TRBV19 and TRBJ2-7 gives the whole variable domain DGGITQSPKYLFRKEGQNVTLSCEQNLNHDAMYWYRQDPGQGLRLIYYSQIVNDFQKGDIAEGYSVSREKKESFPLTVTSAQKNPTAFYLCASSSTSGRSDEQYFGPGTRLTVT.

The chain links TRBV27 to TRBJ2-5; D unclear. The germline CDR1 and CDR2 sequences are MNHEY and SMNVEV (reference sequence). The CDR3 contains 13 residues. V lost 6 bases and J lost 9, with 17 bases in between. This CDR3 is CASSPSPKKAQYF. CDR3 bases: TGTGCCAGCAGCCCATCGCCCAAGAAGGCCCAGTACTTC.

V is TRBV30 and J is TRBJ1-3; D perhaps matches TRBD1 (6 bases). Trimming stripped 2 bases from V and 4 bases from J, with 9 bases between. Germline V gene sequence: CDR1 GTSNPN, CDR2 SVGIG (reference sequence). CDR3 length: 13 residues. CDR3 amino acids: CAWSRTEGNTIYF. The DNA of the CDR3 is TGTGCCTGGAGTAGGACAGAGGGAAACACCATATATTTT.

This clone was seen a handful of times. The genes are TRBV6-4 and TRBJ1-6; TRBD1 is a possible D gene (6 bases). This CDR3 comprises 15 residues. CDR1 and CDR2 from the germline V gene are MRHNA and SNTAGT. Between the trimmed V and J ends, which lost 6 bases and 10 bases, there was a span of 19 bases. The DNA for the CDR3 is TGTGCCAGCAGCCCTGGTGACAGGATGGGGTCACCCCTCCACTTT. Residues: CASSPGDRMGSPLHF.

This clone was counted only a few times. The chain uses TRBV6-5 and TRBJ2-6; D is ambiguous. Germline assignment: CDR1 MNHEY and CDR2 SVGAGI. The V end was cut by 4 bases, the J end by 1 base, with 2 bases between. This CDR3 region has 13 residues. CDR3 sequence reads: CASSWSGANVLTF. The CDR3 nucleotides read TGTGCCAGCAGTTGGTCTGGGGCCAACGTCCTGACTTTC.

This clone appeared a single time. The chain combines TRBV10-2 with TRBJ1-1, with D unresolved. V lost 7 bases and J 4 bases, leaving 10 bases between the germline ends. Germline CDR1 and CDR2: WSHSY and SAAADI. The CDR3 runs 12 residues. The CDR3 coding sequence is TGCGCCAGCATTGGTGACTCCACTGAAGCTTTCTTT. Translating gives CASIGDSTEAFF.

The chain joins TRBV18 to TRBJ2-7, with D possibly TRBD1 on 6 matching bases. The CDR3 is made up of 15 amino acids. V shed 5 bases and J shed 6 bases, with 20 bases lying between them. Per the germline V gene, CDR1 is KGHSH and CDR2 is LQKENI. The CDR3 loop reads CASSKIGQGRGEQYF. DNA of the CDR3: TGTGCCAGCTCAAAAATCGGGCAGGGGCGAGGCGAGCAGTACTTC.

The CDR3 is CASSFGQGNGDTQYF. The CDR3 DNA reads TGTGCCAGCAGCTTCGGACAGGGTAACGGAGATACGCAGTATTTT. V gene TRBV7-2 combines with J gene TRBJ2-3, with 8 bases that match TRBD1. The ends lost 3 bases at V and 5 bases at J; junction bases unmatched: 7. The germline V gene has CDR1 SGHTA and CDR2 FQGNSA. This CDR3 has 15 amino acids.

Concerning this clone itself: The junction differs from germline at one of its ends, possibly a read error. This rearrangement joins TRBV4-2 to TRBJ2-5, with D perhaps matching TRBD1 (6 bases). The CDR3 extends over 18 amino acids. Germline CDR1 and CDR2: LGHNA and YNFKEQ. The CDR3 DNA follows: TGTGCCAGCAGCGAAGACCACGGGACAAATCTTATACAAGAGACCCAGTACTTC. Protein: CASSEDHGTNLIQETQYF.

The J gene is TRBJ2-5, the V gene TRBV11-3; weak D call: TRBD2 (6 bases). Per germline, CDR1 SGHNT and CDR2 YENEEA. This CDR3 is 15 amino acids long. V was trimmed by 4 bases and J by 13 bases, leaving 25 bases between them. The CDR3 nucleotides read TGTGCCAGCAGCTCACTAAGACCGGGACTGATTTTCCGGTACTTC. As protein: CASSSLRPGLIFRYF.

This rearrangement joins TRBV30 to TRBJ1-5; TRBD1 is a possible D gene (5 bases). The V and J ends lost 4 bases and 6 bases respectively, with 13 bases between them. The CDR3 sequence is 13 residues long. Germline V lookup: CDR1 GTSNPN, CDR2 SVGIG (reference sequence). DNA for the CDR3: TGTGCCTGGATGATAAAGGGGAGTCAGCCCCAGCATTTT. It translates to CAWMIKGSQPQHF.

The table lists this clone with a count of one. This chain connects TRBV7-2 to TRBJ2-6, with D possibly called TRBD1 or TRBD2 (5 bases each). This CDR3 has 15 residues. Germline loops: CDR1 SGHTA, CDR2 FQGNSA. The V and J ends lost 5 bases and 4 bases respectively, with 12 bases between them. This CDR3 reads CASSIRGTGANVLTF. The CDR3, as DNA: TGTGCCAGCAGCATCAGAGGGACGGGGGCCAACGTCCTGACTTTC.

The gene calls are TRBV29-1 and TRBJ2-1; 14 nucleotides line up with TRBD2. With 8 bases clipped from V and 7 bases from J, the junction kept 4 bases outside the gene matches. Germline V gene data show CDR1 as SQVTM and CDR2 as ANQGSEA. CDR3 length: 13 amino acids. In DNA form, the CDR3 reads TGCAGCACGGGACTAGCGGGAGTTAATGAGCAGTTCTTC. Translating it yields CSTGLAGVNEQFF.

This sequence joins TRBV7-3 and TRBJ2-7; 11 bases align to TRBD1. V was pared by 4 bases and J by 11 bases, with 7 bases of the junction left unmatched. Germline CDR1 reads SGHTA; CDR2 reads FQGTGA. The CDR3 has 13 amino acids. Here the CDR3 DNA reads TGTGCCAGCAGCTCCGGGACAGGGGGATCAGAGTACTTC. Residues: CASSSGTGGSEYF.

The V gene is TRBV18, the J gene TRBJ2-1, with 9 bases identical to TRBD2. V was pared by 0 bases and J by 7 bases, with 4 bases of the junction left unmatched. CDR1 and CDR2 (germline): KGHSH, LQKENI. CDR3 length: 15 residues. The CDR3 DNA sequence: TGTGCCAGCTCACCACCACTAGCGGGTGGGAATGAGCAGTTCTTC. Its translation: CASSPPLAGGNEQFF.

The chain has TRBV20-1 and TRBJ2-1; the D is unclear. Looked up from germline, CDR1 is DFQATT and CDR2 is SNEGSKA (reference sequence). The CDR3 is made up of 11 amino acids. V shed 3 bases and J shed 9 bases, with 9 bases lying between them. CDR3 amino acids: CSASIAAEQFF. The CDR3 DNA reads TGCAGTGCTAGTATAGCCGCTGAGCAGTTCTTC.

The CDR3 sequence: CSPEGNQPQHF. The DNA for the CDR3 is TGCAGCCCCGAGGGTAATCAGCCCCAGCATTTT. The gene calls are TRBV29-1 and TRBJ1-5; D ambiguous. Trimming took off 8 bases at V and 4 bases at J, with 9 bases between the two ends. Germline CDR1 reads SQVTM; CDR2 reads ANQGSEA. The CDR3 extends over 11 amino acids.

The chain carries TRBV6-1 and TRBJ2-1; 7 nucleotides match TRBD1. From germline, CDR1 is MNHNS and CDR2 SASEGT. Trimming at V came to 10 bases and at J to 7 bases, leaving 13 bases not matched to a gene. CDR3 length: 14 residues. The CDR3 protein is CATTLRQGWNEQFF. CDR3 nucleotides: TGTGCCACTACCCTTAGACAGGGATGGAATGAGCAGTTCTTC.

The chain's CDR3 is CASSTVRDGQRNSPLHF. The DNA of the CDR3 is TGTGCCAGTAGTACCGTCAGGGACGGACAAAGGAATTCACCCCTCCACTTT. This chain uses TRBV19 with TRBJ1-6; tentative D call: TRBD1 (5 bases). Germline-derived CDR1 and CDR2 are LNHDA and SQIVND (reference sequence). The germline V and J ends were trimmed by 4 bases and 7 bases, with 20 bases remaining between them. The CDR3 is 17 residues long.

This clone has only one observation. J is TRBJ1-2 and V is TRBV19, with D unclear. V was pared by 6 bases and J by 8 bases, with 13 bases between. Germline V gives CDR1 LNHDA, CDR2 SQIVND (reference sequence). The CDR3 runs to 12 residues. CDR3 sequence reads: CASSPTQKGYTF. The CDR3 DNA sequence: TGTGCCAGTAGCCCGACCCAAAAGGGCTACACCTTC.

The chain combines TRBV7-3 with TRBJ2-2, with unresolved D. The length of the CDR3 is 15 residues. V was shortened by 5 bases and J by 4 bases, with 14 bases between the two germline ends. Germline V gene data show CDR1 as SGHTA and CDR2 as FQGTGA. CDR3 protein: CASSREASGTGELFF. CDR3 nucleotides: TGTGCCAGCAGCCGAGAGGCGTCGGGCACCGGGGAGCTGTTTTTT.

Turning to this clone: As the CDR3 is not closed by the conserved phenylalanine or tryptophan, this likely results from a read error. It is unclear where the CDR3 begins or ends on the DNA, so no DNA is shown, and the CDR3 is as TCRdb lists it. The identical CDR3 is also encoded by other nucleotide sequences in the sample. This chain connects TRBV15 to TRBJ1-5. CDR1 is LNHNV and CDR2 is YYDKDF in the germline V gene (reference sequence). From its first to its last residue, the CDR3 has 9 amino acids. CDR3 residues: CATSNLDGL.

This chain joins TRBV5-1 and TRBJ1-6; D is uncertain. This CDR3 has 15 residues. The germline gives CDR1 SGHRS, CDR2 YFSETQ. V was pared by 5 bases and J by 9 bases, with 18 bases between. The CDR3: CASSSRSGLSSPLHF. CDR3 nucleotides: TGCGCCAGCAGTTCCCGTTCGGGATTAAGTTCACCCCTCCACTTT.

The rearrangement links TRBV25-1 to TRBJ1-5, with D maybe TRBD1 (6 bases). This CDR3 contains 17 residues. V lost 6 bases and J 1 base, leaving 19 bases between the germline ends. The V gene's germline CDR1 is MGHDK and CDR2 SYGVNS. The CDR3: CASSPRWGAGSNQPQHF. The CDR3 DNA reads as TGTGCCAGCAGCCCGAGGTGGGGGGCGGGGAGCAATCAGCCCCAGCATTTT.

The chain is built from TRBV19 and TRBJ1-5; D might be TRBD1 (6 bases). The ends were cut back, 0 bases at V and 9 bases at J, with 21 bases in the middle. Germline CDR1 LNHDA, CDR2 SQIVND (reference sequence). The CDR3 contains 17 residues. For the CDR3, the DNA is TGTGCCAGTAGTATAGACGGGAGAGGGACCATAGGGGGGCCCCAGCATTTT. Protein: CASSIDGRGTIGGPQHF.

This rearrangement joins TRBV19 to TRBJ2-5; no definite D call. The CDR3 loop spans 15 amino acids. The V gene lost 1 base and the J gene lost 5 bases, with 14 bases spanning the gap. Germline CDR1 LNHDA, CDR2 SQIVND (reference sequence). CDR3 DNA: TGTGCCAGTAGTATAGTGCCAGGTCAGGCGGAGACCCAGTACTTC. This translates into CASSIVPGQAETQYF.

This CDR3 is CASSQERVYGYTF. CDR3 in DNA: TGCGCCAGCAGCCAAGAGAGAGTATATGGCTACACCTTC. This chain connects TRBV4-3 to TRBJ1-2; D is unresolved. The V gene's germline CDR1 is LGHNA and CDR2 YSLEER. Trimming took 0 bases from V and 5 from J, leaving 7 bases between them. This CDR3 has 13 residues.